This T cell receptor beta chain was sequenced in a study of human T cells and chemical hapten exposure. Study results and limitations: Versus controls, significantly more large CDR3 similarity clusters arose from expanded TCRs.

As for time point: pre-sensitization, week 0. This sample's treatment: therapeutic diphenylcyclopropenone sensitization with weekly scalp DPC. This CDR3 has 14 amino acids. V shed 0 bases and J shed 7 bases, with 12 bases lying between them. Germline V gene lookup returns CDR1 LGHDT and CDR2 YNNKEL (reference sequence). TCRdb used MiXCR to reprocess the RACE reads, holding one entry per CDR3 protein. The sample lists fewer than 65,000 distinct CDR3 sequences, about 9% seen once, with around 14% in the top ten. This clonotype has more than one count but fewer than ten. As yet, its antigen is unknown. The sample here was whole blood, taken in connection with sensitization to the hapten diphenylcyclopropenone (DPC). V gene TRBV3-1 combines with J gene TRBJ1-2, with a possible D match to TRBD1 (5 bases). This TCR derives from a woman in her 40s with alopecia areata. Some clones in this sample may be carry-over from other donors' samples. Here the CDR3 reads CASSQDVGRVGYTF. The CDR3, as DNA: TGTGCCAGCAGCCAAGACGTAGGCAGGGTTGGCTACACCTTC.